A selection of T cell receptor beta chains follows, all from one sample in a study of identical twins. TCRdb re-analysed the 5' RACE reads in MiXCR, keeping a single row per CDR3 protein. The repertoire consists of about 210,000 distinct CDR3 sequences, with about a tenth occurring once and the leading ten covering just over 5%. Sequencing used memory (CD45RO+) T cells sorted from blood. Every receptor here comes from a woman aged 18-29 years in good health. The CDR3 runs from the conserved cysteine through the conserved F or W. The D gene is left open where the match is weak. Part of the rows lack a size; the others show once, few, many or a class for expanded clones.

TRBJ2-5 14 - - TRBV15 CATRSPRVGETQYF TGTGCCACCAGGTCTCCGCGGGTAGGGGAGACCCAGTACTTC
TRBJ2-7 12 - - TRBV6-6 CAAGTDSYEQYF TGTGCCGCAGGGACGGACTCCTACGAGCAGTACTTC
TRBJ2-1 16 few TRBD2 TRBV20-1 CSARDNRAGRYNEQFF TGCAGTGCTAGAGATAACCGAGCGGGAAGATATAATGAGCAGTTCTTC
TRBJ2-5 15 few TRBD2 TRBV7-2 CASSYLGGGQETQYF TGTGCCAGCAGCTATCTTGGGGGGGGCCAAGAGACCCAGTACTTC
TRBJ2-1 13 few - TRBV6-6 CASSAAGGGEQFF TGTGCCAGCAGTGCGGCCGGGGGCGGTGAGCAGTTCTTC
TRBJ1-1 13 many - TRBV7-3 CASSVDGNTEAFF TGTGCCAGCAGCGTGGACGGAAACACTGAAGCTTTCTTT
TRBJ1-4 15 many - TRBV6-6 CASSYPPGTNEKLFF TGTGCCAGCAGTTACCCACCGGGGACTAATGAAAAACTGTTTTTT
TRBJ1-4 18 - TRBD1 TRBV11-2 CASSAPGQASSTNEKLFF TGTGCCAGCAGCGCGCCGGGACAGGCCTCCTCAACTAATGAAAAACTGTTTTTT
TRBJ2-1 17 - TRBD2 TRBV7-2 CASSLNIRGGLYNEQFF TGTGCCAGCAGCTTAAATATACGGGGGGGCCTCTACAATGAGCAGTTCTTC
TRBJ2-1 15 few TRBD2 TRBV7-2 CASSLARERHNEQFF TGTGCCAGCAGCTTAGCGCGGGAGAGACACAATGAGCAGTTCTTC
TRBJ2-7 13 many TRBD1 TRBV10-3 CAISVDRRYEQYF TGTGCCATCAGTGTGGACAGGAGGTACGAGCAGTACTTC
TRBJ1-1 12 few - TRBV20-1 CSARLLNTEAFF TGCAGTGCTAGACTCCTGAACACTGAAGCTTTCTTT
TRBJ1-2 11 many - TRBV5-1 CASSSGVGYTF TGCGCCAGCAGCTCTGGGGTTGGCTACACCTTC
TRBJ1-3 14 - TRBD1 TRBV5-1 CASSSQGAGNTIYF TGCGCCAGCAGCTCTCAGGGGGCTGGAAACACCATATATTTT
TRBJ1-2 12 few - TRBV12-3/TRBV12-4 CASNQQGFGYTF TGTGCCAGCAACCAACAGGGCTTTGGCTACACCTTC
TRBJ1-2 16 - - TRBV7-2 CASSLLRGATNYGYTF TGTGCCAGCAGCTTACTACGTGGGGCAACTAACTATGGCTACACCTTC
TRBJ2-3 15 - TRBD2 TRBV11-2 CASSLQRGGQDTQYF TGTGCCAGCAGCTTACAGCGGGGGGGCCAAGATACGCAGTATTTT
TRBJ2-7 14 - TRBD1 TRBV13 CASSSGQGDYEQYF TGTGCCAGCAGCTCCGGACAGGGGGACTACGAGCAGTACTTC
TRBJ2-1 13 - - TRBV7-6 CASTPTPYNEQFF TGTGCCAGCACCCCAACCCCCTACAATGAGCAGTTCTTC
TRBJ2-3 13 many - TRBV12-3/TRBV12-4 CASSLDRLSPQYF TGTGCCAGCAGTTTGGATAGACTTTCACCGCAGTATTTT
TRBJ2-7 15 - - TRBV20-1 CSASIQRGASYEQYF TGCAGTGCTAGTATTCAGCGCGGGGCATCCTACGAGCAGTACTTC
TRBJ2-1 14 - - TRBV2 CASSEQGGYNEQFF TGTGCCAGCAGTGAGCAGGGGGGGTACAATGAGCAGTTCTTC
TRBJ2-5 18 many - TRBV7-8 CASSLRGTQEVLGETQYF TGTGCCAGCAGCTTAAGAGGGACACAAGAAGTGCTCGGGGAGACCCAGTACTTC
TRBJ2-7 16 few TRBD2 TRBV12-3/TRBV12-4 CASSLALAGIAYEQYF TGTGCCAGCAGTTTAGCTCTAGCGGGAATCGCCTACGAGCAGTACTTC
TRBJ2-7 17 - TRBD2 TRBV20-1 CSARVLAGGPEIYEQYF TGCAGTGCTAGGGTTCTAGCGGGAGGGCCGGAGATCTACGAGCAGTACTTC
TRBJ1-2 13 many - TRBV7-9 CASSLISRYGYTF TGTGCCAGCAGCTTAATTTCCCGTTATGGCTACACCTTC
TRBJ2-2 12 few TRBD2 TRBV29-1 CSGGEGTGELFF TGCAGCGGGGGGGAGGGCACCGGGGAGCTGTTTTTT
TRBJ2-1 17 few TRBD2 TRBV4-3 CASSQESNWGGLNEQFF TGCGCCAGCAGCCAAGAATCGAACTGGGGGGGACTCAATGAGCAGTTCTTC
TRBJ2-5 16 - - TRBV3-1 CASSQESTTFVETQYF TGTGCCAGCAGCCAAGAGTCTACTACATTTGTAGAGACCCAGTACTTC
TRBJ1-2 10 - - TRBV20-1 CSAGLYGYTF TGCAGTGCTGGGCTCTATGGCTACACCTTC
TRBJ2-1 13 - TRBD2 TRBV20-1 CSAQLAGVNEQFF TGCAGTGCCCAACTAGCGGGGGTCAATGAGCAGTTCTTC
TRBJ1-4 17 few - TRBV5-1 CASSLGSAGTTNEKLFF TGCGCCAGCAGCTTGGGATCTGCCGGGACAACTAATGAAAAACTGTTTTTT
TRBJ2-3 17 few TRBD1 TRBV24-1 CATSDPTGGAGTDTQYF TGTGCCACCAGTGACCCCACAGGGGGCGCCGGCACAGATACGCAGTATTTT
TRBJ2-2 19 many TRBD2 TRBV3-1 CASSQDLNGLAVNTGELFF TGTGCCAGCAGCCAAGATTTAAACGGGCTAGCGGTGAACACCGGGGAGCTGTTTTTT
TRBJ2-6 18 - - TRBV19 CASEAGRGRSSGANVLTF TGTGCCAGTGAAGCGGGTCGGGGACGGTCGTCTGGGGCCAACGTCCTGACTTTC
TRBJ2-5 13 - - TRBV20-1 CSARVTGQETQYF TGCAGTGCTAGAGTAACAGGGCAAGAGACCCAGTACTTC
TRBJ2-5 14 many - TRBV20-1 CSAREVATQETQYF TGCAGTGCTAGAGAGGTGGCGACCCAAGAGACCCAGTACTTC
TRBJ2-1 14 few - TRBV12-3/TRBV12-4 CASGSSGRRNEQFF TGTGCCAGCGGGTCTAGTGGCAGGCGCAATGAGCAGTTCTTC
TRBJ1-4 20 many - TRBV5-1 CASSLEPNRGSIATNEKLFF TGCGCCAGCAGCCTCGAACCGAACAGAGGGTCTATTGCAACTAATGAAAAACTGTTTTTT
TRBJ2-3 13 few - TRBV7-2 CASSFDWTDTQYF TGTGCCAGCAGCTTCGACTGGACAGATACGCAGTATTTT
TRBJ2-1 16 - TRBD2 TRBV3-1 CASSRLSGGARNEQFF TGTGCCAGCAGCCGGTTGAGCGGGGGGGCCCGCAATGAGCAGTTCTTC
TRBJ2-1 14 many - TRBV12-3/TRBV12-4 CASLWGTPYNEQFF TGTGCCAGCCTCTGGGGTACCCCCTACAATGAGCAGTTCTTC
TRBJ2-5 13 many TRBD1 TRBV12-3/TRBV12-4 CASSPDRGETQYF TGTGCCAGCAGCCCGGACAGGGGTGAGACCCAGTACTTC
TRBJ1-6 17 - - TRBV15 CATSRDAMGRWDSPLHF TGTGCCACCAGCAGAGATGCAATGGGGCGATGGGATTCACCCCTCCACTTT
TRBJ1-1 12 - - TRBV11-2 CASSLGVRRAFF TGTGCCAGCAGCTTAGGAGTCCGTCGGGCTTTCTTT
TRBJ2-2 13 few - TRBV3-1 CASSHAGTGELFF TGTGCCAGCAGCCATGCGGGCACCGGGGAGCTGTTTTTT
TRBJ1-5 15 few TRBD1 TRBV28 CASRDGDRADQPQHF TGTGCCAGCAGGGACGGGGACAGGGCGGACCAGCCCCAGCATTTT
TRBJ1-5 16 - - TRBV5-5 CASSSALGESNQPQHF TGTGCCAGCAGCTCTGCTTTGGGGGAGAGCAATCAGCCCCAGCATTTT
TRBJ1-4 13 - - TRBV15 CATSRDPREKLFF TGTGCCACCAGCAGAGATCCGAGAGAAAAACTGTTTTTT
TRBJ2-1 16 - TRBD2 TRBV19 CASSPRTSQNYNEQFF TGTGCCAGTAGTCCCCGGACTAGCCAGAACTACAATGAGCAGTTCTTC
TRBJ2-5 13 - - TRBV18 CASSPPSSQTQYF TGTGCCAGCTCACCACCCTCGTCCCAGACCCAGTACTTC
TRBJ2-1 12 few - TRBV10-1 CASSPDLNEQFF TGCGCCAGCAGTCCGGACCTCAATGAGCAGTTCTTC
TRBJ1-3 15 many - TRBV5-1 CASSLQGSSGNTIYF TGCGCCAGCAGCCTTCAGGGAAGCTCTGGAAACACCATATATTTT
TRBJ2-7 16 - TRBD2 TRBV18 CASSRGLAGEGAEVHF TGTGCCAGCTCACGAGGACTAGCGGGAGAAGGAGCCGAAGTCCACTTC
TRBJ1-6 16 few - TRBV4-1 CASSQEPGLFGSPLHF TGCGCCAGCAGCCAAGAGCCAGGGTTGTTTGGATCACCCCTCCACTTT
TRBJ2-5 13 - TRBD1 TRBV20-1 CSASRQGRETQYF TGCAGTGCTTCTAGACAGGGGAGGGAGACCCAGTACTTC
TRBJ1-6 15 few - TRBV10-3 CAISESEGGNSPLHF TGTGCCATCAGTGAGTCGGAGGGTGGGAATTCACCCCTCCACTTT
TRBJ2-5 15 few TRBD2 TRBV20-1 CSAHLAGVGKETQYF TGCAGTGCCCACCTAGCGGGAGTCGGGAAAGAGACCCAGTACTTC
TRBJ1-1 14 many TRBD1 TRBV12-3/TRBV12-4 CASSPFEGANEAFF TGTGCCAGCAGTCCCTTTGAGGGGGCTAATGAAGCTTTCTTT